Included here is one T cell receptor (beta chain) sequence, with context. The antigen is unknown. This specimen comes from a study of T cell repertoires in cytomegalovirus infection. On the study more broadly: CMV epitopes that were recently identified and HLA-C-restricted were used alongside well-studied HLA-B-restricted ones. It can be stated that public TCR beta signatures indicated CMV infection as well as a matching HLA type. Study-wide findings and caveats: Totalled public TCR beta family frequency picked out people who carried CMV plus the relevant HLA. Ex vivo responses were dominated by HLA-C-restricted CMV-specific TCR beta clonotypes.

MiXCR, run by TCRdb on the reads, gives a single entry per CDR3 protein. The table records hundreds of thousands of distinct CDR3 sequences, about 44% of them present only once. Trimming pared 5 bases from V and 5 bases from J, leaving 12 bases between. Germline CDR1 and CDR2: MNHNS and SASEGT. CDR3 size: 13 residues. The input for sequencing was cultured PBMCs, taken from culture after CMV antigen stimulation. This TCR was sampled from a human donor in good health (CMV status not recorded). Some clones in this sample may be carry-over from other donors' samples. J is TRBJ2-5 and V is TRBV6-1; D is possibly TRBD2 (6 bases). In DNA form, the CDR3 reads TGTGCCAGCAGTTGGGACTGGGGGGAGACCCAGTACTTC. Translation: CASSWDWGETQYF.